A single sample gave rise to the 18 T cell receptor beta chains below, sequenced in a study of blood T cell repertoires in COVID-19 (dated by TCRdb to 2018 to 2020). Library preparation was by the immunoSEQ multiplex PCR assay. Imported from immuneACCESS, the table was reduced by TCRdb to in-frame sequences with V and J called. These copies leave out some clones; in studies compared against another copy, an unresolved V gene accounts for under half, and the cause of the remainder is not known. The sample table records about 260,000 clones; roughly nine tenths of these occur just once. The ten largest clonotypes hold approximately 2.5% of the sample. Sequencing was carried out using PBMCs or T cells enriched from blood (not recorded which). The receptors shown here come from a woman aged 18-30 years who had recovered from COVID-19.

V and J are TRBV12-3 or TRBV12-4 and TRBJ2-5; the match to TRBD2 covers 7 bases. V was clipped by 3 bases and J by 3 bases; unmatched bases: 1. The CDR3 spans 13 residues. The CDR3: CASSFGGEETQYF. CDR3 nucleotides: TGTGCCAGCAGTTTTGGGGGGGAAGAGACCCAGTACTTC.

The chain carries TRBV5-1 and TRBJ2-7; D possibly corresponds to TRBD2 (6 bases). Germline CDR1 reads SGHRS; CDR2 reads YFSETQ. CDR3 size: 14 residues. V lost 4 bases, J lost 4 bases, and 15 bases lay in between. CDR3 nucleotides: TGCGCCAGCAGCCGGTCGGGACTCTCTTACGAGCAGTACTTC. Translated: CASSRSGLSYEQYF.

This sequence joins TRBV7-2 and TRBJ2-3; TRBD1 aligns across 7 bases. The ends lost 3 bases at V and 4 bases at J; junction bases unmatched: 7. The CDR3 is 15 amino acids. Germline V gene lookup returns CDR1 SGHTA and CDR2 FQGNSA. The CDR3 nucleotides read TGTGCCAGCAGCTTCCGGACAGGTCAGGCAGATACGCAGTATTTT. It yields the protein CASSFRTGQADTQYF.

The chain uses TRBV7-8 and TRBJ2-5, with 12 bases lining up with TRBD2. Germline values: CDR1 SGHVS, CDR2 FQNEAQ. The CDR3 contains 20 residues. J lost 5 bases, V lost 1 base, and 17 bases had no gene match. Here the CDR3 reads CASSLVLREASGGAAETQYF. In DNA, the CDR3 is TGTGCCAGCAGCTTAGTGCTCAGGGAGGCTAGCGGGGGGGCAGCTGAGACCCAGTACTTC.

V usage is TRBV3-1 (or the pseudogene TRBV3-2) and J usage is TRBJ1-1, with 8 bases lining up with TRBD1. The CDR3 totals 15 residues. After removal of 3 bases from V and 4 bases from J, the junction contained 7 bases not matched to a gene. Germline CDR1 reads LGHDT; CDR2 reads YNNKEL (reference sequence). The CDR3 here is CASSQSYRGTTEAFF. CDR3 in DNA: TGTGCCAGCAGCCAGAGTTACAGGGGGACCACTGAAGCTTTCTTT.

The chain has TRBV2 and TRBJ2-3, with 8 bases matching TRBD1. Germline V gene data show CDR1 as SNHLY and CDR2 as FYNNEI. The CDR3 is 14 residues long. V shed 7 bases and J 6 bases; nucleotides not matched to a gene: 9. CDR3 protein: CASTSQGARDTQYF. Here the CDR3 DNA reads TGTGCCAGCACATCGCAGGGGGCGAGGGATACGCAGTATTTT. The variable domain in full, with the rest retrieved from reference TRBV2 and TRBJ2-3, is EPEVTQTPSHQVTQMGQEVILRCVPISNHLYFYWYRQILGQKVEFLVSFYNNEISEKSEIFDDQFSVERPDGSNFTLKIRSTKLEDSAMYFCASTSQGARDTQYFGPGTRLTVL.

V is TRBV7-8 and J is TRBJ2-7; 7 bases fit TRBD2. The CDR3 covers 15 residues. Germline V CDR1 and CDR2: SGHVS, FQNEAQ. The V and J ends lost 4 bases and 0 bases, in that order; junction bases with no gene match: 6. The CDR3 DNA follows: TGTGCCAGCAGCTCCCTAGCGGTGAGCTCCTACGAGCAGTACTTC. This encodes CASSSLAVSSYEQYF.

The chain carries TRBV4-2 and TRBJ1-1; no definite D call. This CDR3 spans 14 amino acids. CDR1 is LGHNA and CDR2 is YNFKEQ in the germline V gene. The V end lost 0 bases, the J end lost 5 bases, and 10 bases lay between the germline ends. The CDR3 protein is CASSQEMTGTEAFF. In DNA form, the CDR3 reads TGTGCCAGCAGCCAAGAGATGACGGGGACTGAAGCTTTCTTT.

The rearrangement uses TRBV6-1 and TRBJ1-2; 11 bases match TRBD1. CDR1 is MNHNS, CDR2 SASEGT, per germline. CDR3 length: 15 residues. V was pared by 3 bases and J by 8 bases, with 8 bases of the junction left unmatched. CDR3 nucleotides: TGTGCCAGCAGTGAGGGGACAGGGGGGCCGCGGGGCTACACCTTC. It encodes CASSEGTGGPRGYTF.

The rearrangement joins TRBV6-5 to TRBJ1-5, with D uncertain. The germline V and J ends were trimmed by 4 bases and 11 bases, with 9 bases remaining between them. The CDR3 runs to 11 residues. Germline lookup yields CDR1 MNHEY and CDR2 SVGAGI. CDR3 residues: CASSLLNTQHF. In DNA, the CDR3 is TGTGCCAGCAGTTTGCTTAACACCCAGCATTTT.

This chain uses TRBV3-1 (or the pseudogene TRBV3-2) with TRBJ1-5; D might be TRBD1 (5 bases). In germline, CDR1 is LGHDT, CDR2 YNNKEL (reference sequence). The CDR3 runs 17 residues. V was cut by 3 bases and J by 2 bases, with 17 bases left in between. CDR3 nucleotide sequence: TGTGCCAGCAGCCACTCGGCGGGGGGTACAGGCAATCAGCCCCAGCATTTT. This translates into CASSHSAGGTGNQPQHF.

The rearrangement links TRBV27 to TRBJ2-3; no firm D call. V lost 1 base and J 3 bases, leaving 5 bases between the germline ends. There are 13 residues in the CDR3. Germline CDR1 reads MNHEY; CDR2 reads SMNVEV (reference sequence). DNA for the CDR3: TGTGCCAGCAGTTTATTTCCTACAGATACGCAGTATTTT. Translating gives CASSLFPTDTQYF.

The chain recombines TRBV12-3 or TRBV12-4 with TRBJ1-2; the match to TRBD1 covers 11 bases. CDR3 length: 13 amino acids. Trimming cost V 6 bases and J 9 bases; bases outside gene matches: 6. In nucleotides, the CDR3 is TGTGCCAGCAGCCCGGACAGGGGGCGTCGCTACACCTTC. This codes for CASSPDRGRRYTF.

Of note for this clone: This CDR3 is also generated by other DNA sequences in the sample. This chain links TRBV9 with TRBJ1-1, with 10 bases matching TRBD1. V was pared by 4 bases and J by 4 bases, with 4 bases of the junction left unmatched. The CDR3 loop spans 14 amino acids. Germline CDR1 is SGDLS and CDR2 is YYNGEE. The CDR3, as DNA: TGTGCCAGCAGCCCAAGGACAGGGGGCACTGAAGCTTTCTTT. Translating gives CASSPRTGGTEAFF.

This rearrangement joins TRBV7-9 to TRBJ1-2; 8 bases align to TRBD1. The germline V gene encodes CDR1 SEHNR and CDR2 FQNEAQ (reference sequence). V gave up 3 bases and J gave up 3 bases; unmatched junction bases: 3. The CDR3 contains 14 residues. The CDR3 bases are TGTGCCAGCAGCTTGGAGACAGGGGACTATGGCTACACCTTC. Residues: CASSLETGDYGYTF.

This clone was observed once. The chain carries TRBV21-1 and TRBJ2-7; TRBD1 is the table's D call and was not checked against the DNA. TRBV21-1 is designated a pseudogene. The CDR3 totals 15 residues. The DNA for the CDR3 is TGTGCCAGCAGCCCCGCACAGGGTAGATTTCACGAGCAGTACTTC. The encoded protein is CASSPAQGRFHEQYF.

The rearrangement uses TRBV11-2 and TRBJ1-2, with 8 bases lining up with TRBD1. CDR1 is SGHAT, CDR2 FQNNGV, per germline. The CDR3 runs to 15 residues. J lost 2 bases, V lost 5 bases, and 7 bases had no gene match. In DNA form, the CDR3 reads TGTGCCAGCAGCCAACGGGACAGGCTAAACTATGGCTACACCTTC. As protein: CASSQRDRLNYGYTF.

The gene calls are TRBV10-3 and TRBJ1-2; TRBD1 agrees at 8 bases. The V segment lost 3 bases and the J segment 2 bases; nucleotides outside the gene matches: 11. Germline V lookup: CDR1 ENHRY, CDR2 SYGVKD. The CDR3 is 17 residues long. The CDR3 is CAISDPSRDRTNYGYTF. In DNA form, the CDR3 reads TGTGCCATCAGTGATCCTTCCCGGGACAGGACCAACTATGGCTACACCTTC.